This is a list of T cell receptor beta chains from one sample in a study of patients and donors after allogeneic stem cell transplantation. TCRdb ran MiXCR on the RT-PCR reads and lists one entry per CDR3 protein. In the table there are about 150,000 distinct CDR3 sequences, approximately 35% of which are singletons. The sequencing sample was made of blood, either unsorted or a sorted T cell fraction (not recorded which). The receptors here all came from a human donor who was either an allogeneic HSCT recipient or a stem cell or donor lymphocyte infusion donor (not recorded which). It is not recorded whose cells these are; they may come from a transplant donor. Both conserved end residues are part of each CDR3.

v_call: TRBV6-6; j_call: TRBJ2-1; cdr3_aa: CATNNPPGYNEQFF
v_call: TRBV5-1; j_call: TRBJ2-3; cdr3_aa: CASTPFVAGATGTDTQYF
v_call: TRBV9; j_call: TRBJ1-5; cdr3_aa: CASSVTGSNQPQHF
v_call: TRBV5-1; j_call: TRBJ1-1; cdr3_aa: CASSSRGGNTEAFF
v_call: TRBV20-1; j_call: TRBJ2-1; cdr3_aa: CSARPDLLSVDEQFF
v_call: TRBV7-2; j_call: TRBJ2-3; cdr3_aa: CASSLAPFTQYF
v_call: TRBV27; j_call: TRBJ2-1; cdr3_aa: CASSLSGGGFVNEQFF
v_call: TRBV6-5; j_call: TRBJ2-1; cdr3_aa: CASSGTGKGQFF
v_call: TRBV7-9; j_call: TRBJ1-2; cdr3_aa: CASSLGQGARESGYTF
v_call: TRBV3-1; j_call: TRBJ1-2; cdr3_aa: CASSQADREDGYTF
v_call: TRBV12-3/TRBV12-4; j_call: TRBJ1-4; cdr3_aa: CASSFVGREKLFF
v_call: TRBV5-1; j_call: TRBJ1-5; cdr3_aa: CASSAGTGLGNQPQHF
v_call: TRBV11-2; j_call: TRBJ1-6; cdr3_aa: CASSFGPRGSPLHF
v_call: TRBV9; j_call: TRBJ2-2; cdr3_aa: CASSDPVGGGGTTTGELFF